The present T cell receptor beta chain was sequenced within a study of blood T cell repertoires in COVID-19. On the study more broadly: Sample material is recorded as cDNA or gDNA derived from T cells, B-cell-depleted T cells, or PBMCs.

TCRdb keeps only in-frame clones here, not all; method: immunoSEQ multiplex PCR. The sample has a few hundred thousand clones, approximately 75% seen once. Germline V gene data show CDR1 as LNHDA and CDR2 as SQIVND (reference sequence). The ends were cut back, 6 bases at V and 4 bases at J, with 14 bases in the middle. The CDR3 is 14 amino acids. The chain uses TRBV19 and TRBJ2-3; possibly TRBD1 for D (5 bases). Sequenced: PBMCs or T cells enriched from blood (not recorded which). This sequence was found in a man in his forties or fifties who had recovered from COVID-19. This CDR3 is CASRDRGIADTQYF. For the CDR3, the DNA is TGTGCCAGTAGGGATAGGGGTATCGCAGATACGCAGTATTTT. Using reference TRBV19 and TRBJ2-3 for the parts outside the CDR3, the full variable domain is DGGITQSPKYLFRKEGQNVTLSCEQNLNHDAMYWYRQDPGQGLRLIYYSQIVNDFQKGDIAEGYSVSREKKESFPLTVTSAQKNPTAFYLCASRDRGIADTQYFGPGTRLTVL.